This T cell receptor (beta chain) was captured in a study of vaccination and CD4 T cells after COVID-19. By share of the sample, this clonotype is large. As yet, its antigen is unknown. Regarding treatment: roughly ten-day PBMC culture with coronavirus spike peptide pools or control peptides (ViraFEST assay). CDR3 length: 13 amino acids. The germline CDR1 and CDR2 sequences are MNHEY and SMNVEV (reference sequence). V lost 5 bases and J 6 bases, leaving 13 bases between the germline ends. Sequenced with the Oncomine TCR Beta short-read assay was DNA taken from cultured CD4+ T cells. TCRdb ran MiXCR on the PCR reads and lists one entry per CDR3 protein. In the table there are under 9,500 distinct CDR3 sequences, roughly 60% of which are singletons.

The clonotype originates from a human donor who had recovered from COVID-19. The sample was CD4+ T cells from blood, cultured in vitro. The V and J genes are TRBV27 and TRBJ1-1; TRBD1 might be the D (6 bases). The chain's CDR3 is CASSRQDGAEAFF. The CDR3 region has the DNA TGTGCCAGCAGTAGACAGGACGGCGCTGAAGCTTTCTTT.